This is a list of T cell receptor beta chains from one sample in a study of CD8 T cells in ankylosing spondylitis. TCRdb re-called the 5' RACE reads with MiXCR, one entry per CDR3 protein. This table has some 250,000 distinct CDR3 sequences, approximately 12% appearing once. Material: blood, either unsorted or a sorted T cell fraction (not recorded which). These receptors came from a male donor with ankylosing spondylitis or in good health (not recorded which). CDR3s include the opening cysteine and the closing phenylalanine or tryptophan. D genes are given only for firm matches. A clone size is listed for some rows: how often the clone was seen (once, few, many), or a class if it is expanded.

D gene | J gene | clone size | V gene | CDR3 DNA | CDR3 protein
TRBD2 | TRBJ2-3 | many | TRBV20-1 | TGCAGTGCGAAAGCGGGGGGCCTCACAGATACGCAGTATTTT | CSAKAGGLTDTQYF
. | TRBJ1-6 | . | TRBV7-9 | TGTGCCAGCAGCCCCGTCCAATATAATTCACCCCTCCACTTT | CASSPVQYNSPLHF
TRBD2 | TRBJ2-3 | few | TRBV27 | TGTGCCAGCAGTTTCGATTGGGGGGGTGGCACAGATACGCAGTATTTT | CASSFDWGGGTDTQYF
TRBD1 | TRBJ1-2 | many | TRBV12-3/TRBV12-4 | TGTGCCAGCAGTTTAGCGAGACAGGGTGATGGCTACACCTTC | CASSLARQGDGYTF
TRBD2 | TRBJ2-7 | many | TRBV7-9 | TGTGCCAGCAGCGCCGCAGCGCCTAGCGGCTACGAGCAGTACTTC | CASSAAAPSGYEQYF
. | TRBJ2-3 | many | TRBV7-8 | TGTGCCAGCAGCTTATCCCTGACAACTAGCACAGATACGCAGTATTTT | CASSLSLTTSTDTQYF
. | TRBJ2-3 | many | TRBV12-3/TRBV12-4 | TGTGCCAGCAGTCCCGAAGATACGCAGTATTTT | CASSPEDTQYF
. | TRBJ2-7 | many | TRBV5-5 | TGTGCCAGCAGCCTTCTTCCCTGGGGCTACTACGAGCAGTACTTC | CASSLLPWGYYEQYF
TRBD2 | TRBJ2-2 | . | TRBV11-2 | TGTGCCGCGGGAGGCGGTGTTACGCCGAACACCGGGGAGCTGTTTTTT | CAAGGGVTPNTGELFF
. | TRBJ2-3 | . | TRBV7-3 | TGTGCCAGCAGCCCGCCGTCCGGGGGTACGCAGTATTTT | CASSPPSGGTQYF
TRBD2 | TRBJ2-1 | few | TRBV2 | TGTGCCAGCAGTGGAGCGGGAGGGGGCTCCTACAATGAGCAGTTCTTC | CASSGAGGGSYNEQFF
TRBD1 | TRBJ1-4 | many | TRBV20-1 | TGCAGTGCTCTTTCCGGACAGGGGGGAACGGGGGAACTGTTTTTT | CSALSGQGGTGELFF
TRBD2 | TRBJ2-1 | many | TRBV7-6 | TGTGCCAGCAGCTTAGCCATTTATGGACTAGCGGGAGTAGGTAATGAGCAGTTCTTC | CASSLAIYGLAGVGNEQFF
. | TRBJ2-7 | many | TRBV15 | TGTGCCACCAGCCCCTCGGGACCCCTTTTCTACGAGCAGTACTTC | CATSPSGPLFYEQYF
TRBD2 | TRBJ2-1 | many | TRBV5-5 | TGTGCCAGCAGCTCTCGACTAGCGGGAGCCTATGAGCAGTTCTTC | CASSSRLAGAYEQFF
. | TRBJ2-3 | few | TRBV11-1 | TGTGCCACCAGGCGGCTCGCGGCAGATACGCAGTATTTT | CATRRLAADTQYF
. | TRBJ2-2 | few | TRBV6-1 | TGTGCCAGCAGGGGTTTTACTACCGGGGAGCTGTTTTTT | CASRGFTTGELFF
. | TRBJ2-1 | many | TRBV29-1 | TGCAGCGTTGAACTCGACAGCTCCTACAATGAGCAGTTCTTC | CSVELDSSYNEQFF
. | TRBJ2-5 | . | TRBV7-6 | TGTGCCAGCAGCTTAGCGGGGGTGGACGTTGAGACCCAGTACTTC | CASSLAGVDVETQYF
. | TRBJ1-5 | many | TRBV6-1 | TGTGCCAGCGGGGGAGGTTGGAATCAGCCCCAGCATTTT | CASGGGWNQPQHF
TRBD2 | TRBJ2-7 | few | TRBV7-8 | TGTGCCAGCAGCGCGGGACTAGCGACCTCCTACGAGCAGTACTTC | CASSAGLATSYEQYF
. | TRBJ2-5 | . | TRBV10-2 | TGCGCCAGCAGTGAGAGAATTACGTACCAAGAGACCCAGTACTTC | CASSERITYQETQYF
. | TRBJ2-1 | . | TRBV5-1 | TGCGCCAGCAGCTTGGTTGACAGCTACAATGAGCAGTTCTTC | CASSLVDSYNEQFF
. | TRBJ2-5 | . | TRBV7-9 | TGTGCCAGCAGCCAAACGGAGACCCAGTACTTC | CASSQTETQYF
TRBD1 | TRBJ1-2 | many | TRBV7-2 | TGTGCCAGCAGCAGGACAGGGGATGGCTACACCTTC | CASSRTGDGYTF
. | TRBJ2-5 | . | TRBV29-1 | TGCAGCGTTGTAGGGGTCTACCAAGAGACCCAGTACTTC | CSVVGVYQETQYF
. | TRBJ1-6 | few | TRBV3-1 | TGTGCCAGCAGCCAAGGGCCCGACATCTATAATTCACCCCTCCACTTT | CASSQGPDIYNSPLHF
TRBD1 | TRBJ2-5 | many | TRBV9 | TGTGCCAGCAGCACTACAGGGGATGGCAAGACGGAGACCCAGTACTTC | CASSTTGDGKTETQYF
. | TRBJ2-1 | few | TRBV10-2 | TGCGCCAGCGGGGCAGGGTATGGGAACAATGAGCAGTTCTTC | CASGAGYGNNEQFF
. | TRBJ2-3 | many | TRBV7-3 | TGTGCCAGCAGCTTCCAGCGTACAGATACGCAGTATTTT | CASSFQRTDTQYF
. | TRBJ2-3 | . | TRBV11-2 | TGTGCCAGCAGCTTATTACCCCAAATAGCGGTGAGGACAGATACGCAGTATTTT | CASSLLPQIAVRTDTQYF
TRBD2 | TRBJ2-4 | . | TRBV30 | TGTGCCTGCCAAAAGGGCGGGGGGTCGGACATTCAGTACTTC | CACQKGGGSDIQYF
TRBD1 | TRBJ2-7 | many | TRBV5-1 | TGCGCCAGCGGGGCCGGGACAGGGATGGACGAGCAGTACTTC | CASGAGTGMDEQYF